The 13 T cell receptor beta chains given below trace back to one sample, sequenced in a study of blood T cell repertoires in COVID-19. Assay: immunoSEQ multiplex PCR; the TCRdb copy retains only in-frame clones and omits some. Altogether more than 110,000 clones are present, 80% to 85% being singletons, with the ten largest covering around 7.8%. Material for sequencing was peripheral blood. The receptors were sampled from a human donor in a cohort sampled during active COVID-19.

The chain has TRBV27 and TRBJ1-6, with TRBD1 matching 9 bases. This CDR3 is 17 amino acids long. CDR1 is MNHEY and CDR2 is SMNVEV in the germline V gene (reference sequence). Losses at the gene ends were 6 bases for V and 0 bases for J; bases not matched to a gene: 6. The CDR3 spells CASSRDRAPSYNSPLHF. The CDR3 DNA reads TGTGCCAGCAGCCGGGACAGGGCCCCCTCCTATAATTCACCCCTCCACTTT.

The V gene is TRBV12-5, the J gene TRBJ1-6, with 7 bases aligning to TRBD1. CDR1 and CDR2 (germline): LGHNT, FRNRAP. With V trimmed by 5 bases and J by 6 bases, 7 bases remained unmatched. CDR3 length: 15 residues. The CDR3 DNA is TGTGCTAGTGGTCCCCGGGACAGCCTTAATTCACCCCTCCACTTT. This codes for CASGPRDSLNSPLHF.

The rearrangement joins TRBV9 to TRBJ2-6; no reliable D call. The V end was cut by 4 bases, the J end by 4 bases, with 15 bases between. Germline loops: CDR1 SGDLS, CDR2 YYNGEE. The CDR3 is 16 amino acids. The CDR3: CASSRQPGSGANVLTF. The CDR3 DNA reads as TGTGCCAGCAGCCGACAACCAGGTTCCGGGGCCAACGTCCTGACTTTC.

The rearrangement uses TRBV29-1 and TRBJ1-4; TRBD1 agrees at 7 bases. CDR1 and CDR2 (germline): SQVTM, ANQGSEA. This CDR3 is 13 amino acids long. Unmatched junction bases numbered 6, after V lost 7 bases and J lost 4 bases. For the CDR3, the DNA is TGCAGCGCTACCGGGACAGTTAATGAAAAACTGTTTTTT. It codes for CSATGTVNEKLFF. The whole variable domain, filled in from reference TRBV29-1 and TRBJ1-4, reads SAVISQKPSRDICQRGTSLTIQCQVDSQVTMMFWYRQQPGQSLTLIATANQGSEATYESGFVIDKFPISRPNLTFSTLTVSNMSPEDSSIYLCSATGTVNEKLFFGSGTQLSVL.

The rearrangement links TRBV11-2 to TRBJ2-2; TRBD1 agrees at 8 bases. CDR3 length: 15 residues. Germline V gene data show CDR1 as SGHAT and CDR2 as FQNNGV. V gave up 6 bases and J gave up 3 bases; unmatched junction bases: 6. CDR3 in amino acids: CASSPDRGHTGELFF. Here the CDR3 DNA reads TGTGCCAGCAGTCCTGACAGGGGTCACACCGGGGAGCTGTTTTTT.

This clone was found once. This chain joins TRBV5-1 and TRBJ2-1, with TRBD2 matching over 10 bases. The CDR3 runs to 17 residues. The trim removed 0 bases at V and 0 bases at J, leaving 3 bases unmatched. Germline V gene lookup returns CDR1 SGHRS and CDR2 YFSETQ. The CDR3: CASSLGLAGVSYNEQFF. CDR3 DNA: TGCGCCAGCAGCTTGGGGCTAGCGGGGGTCTCCTACAATGAGCAGTTCTTC.

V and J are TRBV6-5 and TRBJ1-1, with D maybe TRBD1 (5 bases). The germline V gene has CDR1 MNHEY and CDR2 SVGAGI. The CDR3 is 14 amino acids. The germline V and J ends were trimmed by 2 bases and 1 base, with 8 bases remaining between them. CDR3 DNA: TGTGCCAGCAGTTACCTGGGGGGGAACACTGAAGCTTTCTTT. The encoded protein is CASSYLGGNTEAFF.

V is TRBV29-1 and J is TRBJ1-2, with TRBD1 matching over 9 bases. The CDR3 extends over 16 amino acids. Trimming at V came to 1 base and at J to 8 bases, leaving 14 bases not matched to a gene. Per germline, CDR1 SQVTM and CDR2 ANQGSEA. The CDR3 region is CSVEVRVMGQGYGYTF. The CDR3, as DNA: TGCAGCGTTGAAGTTCGAGTAATGGGACAGGGTTACGGCTACACCTTC.

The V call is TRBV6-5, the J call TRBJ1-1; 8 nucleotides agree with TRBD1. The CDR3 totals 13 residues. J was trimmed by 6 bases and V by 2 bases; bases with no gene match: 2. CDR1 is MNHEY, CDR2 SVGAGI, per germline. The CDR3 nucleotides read TGTGCCAGCAGTTACGCAGGGGGCCCTGAAGCTTTCTTT. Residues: CASSYAGGPEAFF.

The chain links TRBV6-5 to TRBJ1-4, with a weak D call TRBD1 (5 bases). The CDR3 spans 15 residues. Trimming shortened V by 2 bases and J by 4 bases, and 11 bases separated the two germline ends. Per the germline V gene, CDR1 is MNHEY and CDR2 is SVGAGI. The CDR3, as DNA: TGTGCCAGCAGTTACGATACAGGTGGTAATGAAAAACTGTTTTTT. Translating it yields CASSYDTGGNEKLFF.

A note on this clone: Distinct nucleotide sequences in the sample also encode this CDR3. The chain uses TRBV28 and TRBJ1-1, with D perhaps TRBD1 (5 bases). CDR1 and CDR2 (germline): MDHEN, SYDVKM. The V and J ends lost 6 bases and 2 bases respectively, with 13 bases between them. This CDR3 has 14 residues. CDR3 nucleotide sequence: TGTGCCAGCAGCCTCCTTAGGGGCAACACTGAAGCTTTCTTT. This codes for CASSLLRGNTEAFF. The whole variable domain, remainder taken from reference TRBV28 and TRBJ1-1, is DVKVTQSSRYLVKRTGEKVFLECVQDMDHENMFWYRQDPGLGLRLIYFSYDVKMKEKGDIPEGYSVSREKKERFSLILESASTNQTSMYLCASSLLRGNTEAFFGQGTRLTVV.

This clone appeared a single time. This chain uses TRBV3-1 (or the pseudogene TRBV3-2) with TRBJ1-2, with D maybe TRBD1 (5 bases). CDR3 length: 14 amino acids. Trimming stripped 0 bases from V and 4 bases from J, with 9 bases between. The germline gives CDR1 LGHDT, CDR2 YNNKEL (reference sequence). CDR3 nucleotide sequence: TGTGCCAGCAGCCAAGAAAGGGGTGGCTATGGCTACACCTTC. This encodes CASSQERGGYGYTF.

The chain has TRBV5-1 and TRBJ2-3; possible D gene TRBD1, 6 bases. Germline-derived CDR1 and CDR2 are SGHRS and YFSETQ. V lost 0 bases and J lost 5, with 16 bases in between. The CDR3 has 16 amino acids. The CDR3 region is CASSLAGTQGIDTQYF. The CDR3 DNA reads TGCGCCAGCAGCTTGGCCGGGACGCAGGGGATAGATACGCAGTATTTT.